This entry is about one T cell receptor beta chain. The antigen is undetermined. CDR1 DFQATT and CDR2 SNEGSKA come from the germline V gene (reference sequence). Between the trimmed V and J ends, which lost 0 bases and 3 bases, there was a span of 12 bases. The CDR3 spans 14 residues. Two oligonucleotides, mixed equimolar, formed the beta constant-region primer covering TRBC1 and TRBC2. Ligated cDNA was amplified by four rounds of PCR with nested alpha and beta constant-region primers and SP2. The cDNA 3' end received a ligated single-stranded oligonucleotide carrying the SP2 primer and a 12-nucleotide UMI. Each CDR3 protein gets one entry after TCRdb re-called the UMI-ligation and nested PCR reads with MiXCR. There are 90,000 to 120,000 distinct CDR3 sequences in the sample; more than 12% occur only once, and about 3% lies in the top ten. This specimen belongs to a study of naive and memory T cell subsets. Whole-study findings and limits: TCR abundance followed a power law differing between naive and memory subsets. Over 95% of naive TCR sequences appeared only once after error correction, unlike memory subsets. In CD4 and CD8 cells, diversity dropped from naive through EMRA. Possibly reflecting memory cells re-expressing CD45RA, a few larger clonotypes occurred in naive repertoires, especially CD8.

The sequencing input was naive CD8+ T cells from blood. The chain combines TRBV20-1 with TRBJ2-7, with a tentative D call TRBD1 (6 bases). The TCR originated in a human donor in good health. The CDR3 nucleotides read TGCAGTGCTAGAGATGACAGGACAATCTACGAGCAGTACTTC. It translates to CSARDDRTIYEQYF.